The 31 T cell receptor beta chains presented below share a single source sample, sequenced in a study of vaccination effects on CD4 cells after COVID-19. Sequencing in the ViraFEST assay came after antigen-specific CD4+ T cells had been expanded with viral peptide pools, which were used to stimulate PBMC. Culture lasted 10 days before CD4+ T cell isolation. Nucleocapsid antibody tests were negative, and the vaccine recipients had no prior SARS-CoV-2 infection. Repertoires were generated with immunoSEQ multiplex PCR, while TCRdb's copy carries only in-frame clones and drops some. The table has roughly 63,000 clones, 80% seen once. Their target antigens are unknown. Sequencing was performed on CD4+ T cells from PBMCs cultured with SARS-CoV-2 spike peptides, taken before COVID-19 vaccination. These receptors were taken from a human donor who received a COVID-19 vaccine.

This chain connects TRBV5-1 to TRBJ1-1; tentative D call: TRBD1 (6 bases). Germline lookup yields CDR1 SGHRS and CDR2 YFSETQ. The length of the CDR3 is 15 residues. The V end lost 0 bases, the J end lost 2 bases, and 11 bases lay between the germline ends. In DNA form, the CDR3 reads TGCGCCAGCAGCTTGGTTGGGACACCAAACACTGAAGCTTTCTTT. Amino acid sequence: CASSLVGTPNTEAFF. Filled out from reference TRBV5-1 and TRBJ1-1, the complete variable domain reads KAGVTQTPRYLIKTRGQQVTLSCSPISGHRSVSWYQQTPGQGLQFLFEYFSETQRNKGNFPGRFSGRQFSNSRSEMNVSTLELGDSALYLCASSLVGTPNTEAFFGQGTRLTVV.

Here the CDR3 reads CASTPRGPYNEQFF. CDR3 DNA: TGTGCCAGTACCCCGCGAGGCCCCTACAATGAGCAGTTCTTC. The V gene is TRBV19, the J gene TRBJ2-1; no definite D call. This CDR3 is 14 amino acids long. Trimming removed 7 bases at V and 2 bases at J, with 12 bases between. Germline values: CDR1 LNHDA, CDR2 SQIVND (reference sequence).

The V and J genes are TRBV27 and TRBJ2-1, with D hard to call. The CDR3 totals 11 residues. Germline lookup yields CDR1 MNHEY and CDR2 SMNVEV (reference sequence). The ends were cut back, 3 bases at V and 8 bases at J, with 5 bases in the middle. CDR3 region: CASSFLDEQFF. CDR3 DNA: TGTGCCAGCAGTTTTTTGGATGAGCAGTTCTTC.

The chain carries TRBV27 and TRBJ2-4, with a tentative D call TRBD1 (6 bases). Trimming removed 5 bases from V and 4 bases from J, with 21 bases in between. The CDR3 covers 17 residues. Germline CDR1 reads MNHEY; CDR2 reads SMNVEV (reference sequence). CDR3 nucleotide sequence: TGTGCCAGCAGTACTACCGGGACACTTGGGGGTAAAAACATTCAGTACTTC. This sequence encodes CASSTTGTLGGKNIQYF.

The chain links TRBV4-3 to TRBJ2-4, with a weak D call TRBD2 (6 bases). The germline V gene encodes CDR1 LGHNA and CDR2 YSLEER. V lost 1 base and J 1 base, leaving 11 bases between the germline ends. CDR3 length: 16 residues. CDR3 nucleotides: TGCGCCAGCAGCCAAGGGTCGGGAGTTGCCAAAAACATTCAGTACTTC. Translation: CASSQGSGVAKNIQYF.

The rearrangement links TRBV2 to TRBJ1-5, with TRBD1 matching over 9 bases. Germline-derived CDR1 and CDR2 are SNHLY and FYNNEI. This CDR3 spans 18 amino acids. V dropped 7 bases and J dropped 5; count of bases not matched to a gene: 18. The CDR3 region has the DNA TGTGCCAGCACTACTGGGACAGGGAGGGGTAGGGGGGATCAGCCCCAGCATTTT. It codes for CASTTGTGRGRGDQPQHF.

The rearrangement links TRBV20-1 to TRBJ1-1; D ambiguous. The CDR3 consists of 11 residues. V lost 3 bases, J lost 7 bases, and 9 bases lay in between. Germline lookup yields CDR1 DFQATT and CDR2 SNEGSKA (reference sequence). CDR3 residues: CSARIGGEAFF. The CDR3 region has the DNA TGCAGTGCTAGGATCGGTGGTGAAGCTTTCTTT.

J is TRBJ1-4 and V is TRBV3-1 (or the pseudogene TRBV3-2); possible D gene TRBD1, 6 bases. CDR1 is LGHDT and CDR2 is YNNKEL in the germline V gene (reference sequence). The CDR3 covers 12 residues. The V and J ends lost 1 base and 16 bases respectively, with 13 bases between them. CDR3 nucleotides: TGTGCCAGCAGCCAAGGGGTGGGGGCCTGGTTTTTT. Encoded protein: CASSQGVGAWFF.

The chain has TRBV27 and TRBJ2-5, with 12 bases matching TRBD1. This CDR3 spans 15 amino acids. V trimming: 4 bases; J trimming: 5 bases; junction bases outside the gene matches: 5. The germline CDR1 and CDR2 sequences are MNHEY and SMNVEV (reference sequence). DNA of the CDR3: TGTGCCAGCAGTTCAGGGACAGGGGGCTGGGAGACCCAGTACTTC. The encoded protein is CASSSGTGGWETQYF.

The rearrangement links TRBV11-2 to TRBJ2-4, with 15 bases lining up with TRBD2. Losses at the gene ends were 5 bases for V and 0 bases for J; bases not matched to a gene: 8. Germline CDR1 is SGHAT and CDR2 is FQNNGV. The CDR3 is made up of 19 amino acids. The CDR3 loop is CASSPPGLAGGLAKNIQYF. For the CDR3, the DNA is TGTGCCAGCAGCCCCCCGGGACTAGCGGGGGGACTAGCCAAAAACATTCAGTACTTC.

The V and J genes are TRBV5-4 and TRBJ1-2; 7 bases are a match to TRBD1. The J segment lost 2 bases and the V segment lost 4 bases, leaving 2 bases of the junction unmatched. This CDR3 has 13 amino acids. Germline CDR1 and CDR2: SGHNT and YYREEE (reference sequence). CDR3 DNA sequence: TGTGCCAGCAGCGTGGACAGGAACTATGGCTACACCTTC. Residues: CASSVDRNYGYTF. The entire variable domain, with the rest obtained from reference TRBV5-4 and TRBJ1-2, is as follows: ETGVTQSPTHLIKTRGQQVTLRCSSQSGHNTVSWYQQALGQGPQFIFQYYREEENGRGNFPPRFSGLQFPNYSSELNVNALELDDSALYLCASSVDRNYGYTFGSGTRLTVV.

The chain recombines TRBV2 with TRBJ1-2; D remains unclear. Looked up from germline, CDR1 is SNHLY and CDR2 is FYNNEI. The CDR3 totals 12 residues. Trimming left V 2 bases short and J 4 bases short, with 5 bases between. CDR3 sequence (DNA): TGTGCCAGCAGTGAACAGTCCTATGGCTACACCTTC. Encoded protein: CASSEQSYGYTF.

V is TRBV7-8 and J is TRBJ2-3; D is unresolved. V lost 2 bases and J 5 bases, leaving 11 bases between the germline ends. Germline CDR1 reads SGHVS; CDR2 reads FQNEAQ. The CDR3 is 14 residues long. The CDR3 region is CASSLQDGRDTQYF. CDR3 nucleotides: TGTGCCAGCAGCTTACAGGACGGAAGAGATACGCAGTATTTT.

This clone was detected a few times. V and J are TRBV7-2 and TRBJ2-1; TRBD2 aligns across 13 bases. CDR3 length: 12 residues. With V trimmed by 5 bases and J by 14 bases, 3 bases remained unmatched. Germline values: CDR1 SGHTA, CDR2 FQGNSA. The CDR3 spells CASSPTSGGKFF. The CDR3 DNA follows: TGTGCCAGCAGCCCGACTAGCGGGGGGAAGTTCTTC.

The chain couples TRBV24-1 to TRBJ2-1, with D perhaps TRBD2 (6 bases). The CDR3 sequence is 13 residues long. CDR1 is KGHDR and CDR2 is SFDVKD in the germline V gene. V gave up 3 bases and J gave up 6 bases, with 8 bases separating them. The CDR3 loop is CATSDPTSNEQFF. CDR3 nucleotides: TGTGCCACCAGTGATCCGACTAGCAATGAGCAGTTCTTC.

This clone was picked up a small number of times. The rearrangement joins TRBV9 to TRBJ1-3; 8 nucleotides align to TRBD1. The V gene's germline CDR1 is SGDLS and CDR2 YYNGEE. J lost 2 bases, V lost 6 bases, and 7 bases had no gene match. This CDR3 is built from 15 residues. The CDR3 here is CASTREQGAGNTIYF. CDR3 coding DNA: TGTGCCAGCACCCGAGAACAGGGGGCTGGAAACACCATATATTTT.

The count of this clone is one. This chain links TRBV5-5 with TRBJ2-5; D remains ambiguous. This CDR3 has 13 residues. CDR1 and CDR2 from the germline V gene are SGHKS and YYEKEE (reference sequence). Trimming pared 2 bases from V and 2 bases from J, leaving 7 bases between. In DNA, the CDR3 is TGTGCCAGCAGCTTCGGGCGACAAGAGACCCAGTACTTC. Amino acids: CASSFGRQETQYF. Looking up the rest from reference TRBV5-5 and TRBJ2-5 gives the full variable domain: DAGVTQSPTHLIKTRGQQVTLRCSPISGHKSVSWYQQVLGQGPQFIFQYYEKEERGRGNFPDRFSARQFPNYSSELNVNALLLGDSALYLCASSFGRQETQYFGPGTRLLVL.

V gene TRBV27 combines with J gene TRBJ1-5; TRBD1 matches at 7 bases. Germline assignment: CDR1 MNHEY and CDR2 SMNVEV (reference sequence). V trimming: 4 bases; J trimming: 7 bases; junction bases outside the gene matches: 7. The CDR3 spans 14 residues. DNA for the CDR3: TGTGCCAGCAGTTCGACAGGGAGCGGACAGCCCCAGCATTTT. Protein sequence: CASSSTGSGQPQHF.

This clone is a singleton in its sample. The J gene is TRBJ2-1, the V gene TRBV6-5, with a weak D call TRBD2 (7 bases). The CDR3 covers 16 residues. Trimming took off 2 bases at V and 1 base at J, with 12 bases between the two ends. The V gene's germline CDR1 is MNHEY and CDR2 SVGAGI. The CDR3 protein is CASSYGGAKSYNEQFF. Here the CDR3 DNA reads TGTGCCAGCAGTTACGGGGGGGCAAAGTCCTACAATGAGCAGTTCTTC.

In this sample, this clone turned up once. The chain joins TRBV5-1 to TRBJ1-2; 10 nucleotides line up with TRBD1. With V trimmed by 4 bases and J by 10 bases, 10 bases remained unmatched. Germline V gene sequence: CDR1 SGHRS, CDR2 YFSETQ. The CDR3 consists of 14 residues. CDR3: CASSTPGTGEYYTF. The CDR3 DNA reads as TGCGCCAGCAGCACACCCGGGACAGGGGAGTACTACACCTTC.

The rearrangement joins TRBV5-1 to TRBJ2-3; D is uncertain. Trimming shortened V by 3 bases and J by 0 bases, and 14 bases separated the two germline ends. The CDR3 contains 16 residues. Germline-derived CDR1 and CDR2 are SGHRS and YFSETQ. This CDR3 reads CASSSGPVTSTDTQYF. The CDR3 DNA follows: TGCGCCAGCAGCTCCGGACCCGTGACTAGCACAGATACGCAGTATTTT.

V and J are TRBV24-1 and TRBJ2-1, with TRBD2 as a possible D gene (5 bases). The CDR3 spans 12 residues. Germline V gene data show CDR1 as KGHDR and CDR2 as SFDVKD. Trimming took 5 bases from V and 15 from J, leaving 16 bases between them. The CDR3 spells CATSVSGIGRFF. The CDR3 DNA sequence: TGTGCCACCAGTGTGTCCGGGATCGGTCGGTTCTTC.

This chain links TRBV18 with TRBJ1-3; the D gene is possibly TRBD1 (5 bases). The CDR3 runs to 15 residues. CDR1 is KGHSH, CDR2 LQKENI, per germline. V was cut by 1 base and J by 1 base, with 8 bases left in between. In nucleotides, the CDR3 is TGTGCCAGCTCACCACTGGACACTTCTGGAAACACCATATATTTT. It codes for CASSPLDTSGNTIYF.

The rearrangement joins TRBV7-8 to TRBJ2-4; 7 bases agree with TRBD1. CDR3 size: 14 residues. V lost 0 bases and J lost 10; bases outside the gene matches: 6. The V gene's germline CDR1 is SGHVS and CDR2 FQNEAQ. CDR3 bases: TGTGCCAGCAGCTTAGCGAGACAGGGTCAGATTCAGTACTTC. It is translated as CASSLARQGQIQYF.

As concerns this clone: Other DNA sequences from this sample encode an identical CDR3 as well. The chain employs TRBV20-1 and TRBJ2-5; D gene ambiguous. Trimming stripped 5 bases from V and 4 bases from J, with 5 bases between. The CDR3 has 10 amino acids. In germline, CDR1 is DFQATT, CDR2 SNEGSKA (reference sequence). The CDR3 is CSAGRETQYF. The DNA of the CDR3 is TGCAGTGCTGGACGAGAGACCCAGTACTTC.

The CDR3 sequence: CASSLKSGISGGNTGELFF. The CDR3 DNA is TGTGCCAGCAGCTTAAAGTCCGGTATTAGCGGGGGGAACACCGGGGAGCTGTTTTTT. This chain connects TRBV11-2 to TRBJ2-2, with TRBD2 matching over 9 bases. Germline V CDR1 and CDR2: SGHAT, FQNNGV. J was trimmed by 1 base and V by 2 bases; bases with no gene match: 11. The CDR3 sequence is 19 residues long.

CDR3: CASSVQGIRAGELFF. The CDR3 DNA is TGTGCCAGCAGTGTACAGGGGATAAGGGCCGGGGAGCTGTTTTTT. This chain connects TRBV2 to TRBJ2-2; 7 bases fit TRBD1. Trimming removed 4 bases from V and 6 bases from J; junction bases left unmatched: 8. The germline CDR1 and CDR2 sequences are SNHLY and FYNNEI. The CDR3 runs 15 residues.

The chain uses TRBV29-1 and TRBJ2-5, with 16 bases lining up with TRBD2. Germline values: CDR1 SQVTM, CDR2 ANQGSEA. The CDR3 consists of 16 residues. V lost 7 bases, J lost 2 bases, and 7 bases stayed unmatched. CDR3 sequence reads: CSASGTSGGAQETQYF. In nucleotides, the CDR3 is TGCAGCGCCTCCGGGACTAGCGGGGGGGCTCAAGAGACCCAGTACTTC. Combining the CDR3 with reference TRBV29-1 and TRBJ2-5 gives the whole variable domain SAVISQKPSRDICQRGTSLTIQCQVDSQVTMMFWYRQQPGQSLTLIATANQGSEATYESGFVIDKFPISRPNLTFSTLTVSNMSPEDSSIYLCSASGTSGGAQETQYFGPGTRLLVL.

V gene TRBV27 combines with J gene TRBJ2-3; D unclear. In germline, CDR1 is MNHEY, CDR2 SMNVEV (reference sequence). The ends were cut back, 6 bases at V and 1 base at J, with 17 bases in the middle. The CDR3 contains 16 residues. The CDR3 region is CASRFSPPQGTDTQYF. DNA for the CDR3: TGTGCCAGCAGATTCTCACCACCCCAGGGCACAGATACGCAGTATTTT.

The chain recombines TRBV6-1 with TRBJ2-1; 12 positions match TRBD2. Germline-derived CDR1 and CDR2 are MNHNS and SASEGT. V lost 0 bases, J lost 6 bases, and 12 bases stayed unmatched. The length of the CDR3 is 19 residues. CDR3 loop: CASSEALGLAGPGGNEQFF. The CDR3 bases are TGTGCCAGCAGTGAAGCCCTCGGACTAGCGGGGCCCGGGGGCAATGAGCAGTTCTTC.

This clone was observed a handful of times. In DNA form, the CDR3 reads TGTGCCAGCAGCTTGGACCAGGGGGCGCTAGCCAAAAACATTCAGTACTTC. Encoded protein: CASSLDQGALAKNIQYF. V gene TRBV5-8 combines with J gene TRBJ2-4, with TRBD1 matching 8 bases. CDR3 length: 17 amino acids. The junction had 5 bases not matched to a gene; V was cut back by 0 bases and J by 0 bases. The germline V gene encodes CDR1 SGHTS and CDR2 YDEGEE.